A selection of T cell receptor beta chains follows, all from one sample in a study of blood T cells in healthy people across ages. A single record per CDR3 protein comes from TCRdb applying MiXCR to the 5' RACE reads. Of about 1,400,000 distinct CDR3 sequences detected, 59% appear once; the ten largest clones hold over 5%. The sample was blood. These receptors all stem from a man aged 18-30 years in good health. CDR3s include the opening cysteine and the closing phenylalanine or tryptophan. The order of the fields is V gene, CDR3 length, clone size, D gene, J gene, CDR3 DNA, CDR3 protein. The D gene is left open where the match is weak. Clone size, where shown, is once, few, many, or a class for clones that have expanded.

TRBV10-3,15,.,TRBD1,TRBJ1-1,TGTGCCATCAGTGAGATGGACAGGGGGAACACTGAAGCTTTCTTT,CAISEMDRGNTEAFF
TRBV6-1,16,.,TRBD2,TRBJ2-1,TGTGCCAGCAGGGGGACCGGGACTAGCACCTACAATGAGCAGTTCTTC,CASRGTGTSTYNEQFF
TRBV7-2,14,.,.,TRBJ2-4,TGTGCCAGCAGCTTAGAAGGAGCCAAAAACATTCAGTACTTC,CASSLEGAKNIQYF
TRBV7-2,18,.,TRBD1,TRBJ2-4,TGTGCCAGCAGCTTAGTGGCCCCTAGACAGGGGGGCAAAAACATTCAGTACTTC,CASSLVAPRQGGKNIQYF
TRBV20-1,11,.,.,TRBJ2-7,TGCAGTGCCGACATCCTCTACGAGCAGTACTTC,CSADILYEQYF
TRBV3-1,17,.,TRBD2,TRBJ2-7,TGTGCCAGCAGCCAAGATACTAGCGACTCGGGGTCCTACAAGCAGTACTTC,CASSQDTSDSGSYKQYF
TRBV6-6,14,.,.,TRBJ1-2,TGTGCCAGCAGTTACGGGCAGGCCGGCTATGGCTACACCTTC,CASSYGQAGYGYTF
TRBV3-1,13,.,.,TRBJ2-7,TGTGCCAGCGGCCAAGAGGCCCAGAGGGAGCAGTACTTC,CASGQEAQREQYF
TRBV5-1,15,once,.,TRBJ1-1,TGCGCCAGCAGCCCGAACAAGCAGGGAGGCACTGAAGCTTTCTTT,CASSPNKQGGTEAFF
TRBV6-1,14,.,.,TRBJ1-1,TGTGCCAGCAGTGATCGGGTGGAACCCACTGAAGCTTTCTTT,CASSDRVEPTEAFF
TRBV7-7,15,once,TRBD2,TRBJ2-5,TGTGCCAGCAGTCGCACCGGGACTAGGCAAGAGACCCAGTACTTC,CASSRTGTRQETQYF
TRBV7-9,15,few,TRBD1,TRBJ1-2,TGTGCCAGCAGCTCGGGGACAGGGGATAGGTATGGCTACACCTTC,CASSSGTGDRYGYTF
TRBV15,14,.,.,TRBJ1-1,TGTGCCACCAGCAGAGAAAGGGCTAACACTGAAGCTTTCTTT,CATSRERANTEAFF
TRBV7-2,15,few,.,TRBJ2-2,TGTGCCAGCAGCTTAGAAAGCCGAAGGGGCGGGGAGCTGTTTTTT,CASSLESRRGGELFF
TRBV6-2/TRBV6-3,11,.,.,TRBJ2-1,TGTGCCAGCTCCCGGCTTGATGGGCAGTTCTTC,CASSRLDGQFF
TRBV6-1,16,few,TRBD1,TRBJ1-6,TGTGCCAGCAGTGAGGGAACCGGGACAGGGTTCTCACCCCTCCACTTT,CASSEGTGTGFSPLHF
TRBV12-3/TRBV12-4,14,few,TRBD1,TRBJ1-5,TGTGCCAGCAGCCAGACAGGGAACAGCCAGCCCCAGCATTTT,CASSQTGNSQPQHF
TRBV4-3,15,.,TRBD1,TRBJ2-7,TGCGCCAGCAGCCAAGCCCCAGACAGGGCCTCCGAGCAGTACTTC,CASSQAPDRASEQYF